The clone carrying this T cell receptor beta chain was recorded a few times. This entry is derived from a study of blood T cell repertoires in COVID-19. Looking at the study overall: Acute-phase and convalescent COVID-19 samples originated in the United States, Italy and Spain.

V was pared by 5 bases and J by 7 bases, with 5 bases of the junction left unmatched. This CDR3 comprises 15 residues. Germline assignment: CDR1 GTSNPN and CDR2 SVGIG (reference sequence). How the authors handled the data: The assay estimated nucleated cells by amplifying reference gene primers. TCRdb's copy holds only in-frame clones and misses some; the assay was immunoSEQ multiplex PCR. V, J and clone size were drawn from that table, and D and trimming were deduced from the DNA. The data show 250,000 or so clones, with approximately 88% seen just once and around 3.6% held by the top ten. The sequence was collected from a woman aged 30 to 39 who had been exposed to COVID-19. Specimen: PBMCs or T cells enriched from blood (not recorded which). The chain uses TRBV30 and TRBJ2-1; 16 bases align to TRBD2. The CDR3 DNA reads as TGTGCCTGGGATCCGGGACTAGCGGGAGGGAATGAGCAGTTCTTC. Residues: CAWDPGLAGGNEQFF. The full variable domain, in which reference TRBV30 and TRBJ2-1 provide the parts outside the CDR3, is SQTIHQWPATLVQPVGSPLSLECTVEGTSNPNLYWYRQAAGRGLQLLFYSVGIGQISSEVPQNLSASRPQDRQFILSSKKLLLSDSGFYLCAWDPGLAGGNEQFFGPGTRLTVL.